Following are 30 T cell receptor beta chains from one sample sequenced in a study of T cell responses to AZD1222 COVID-19 vaccine. TCRdb's copy holds only in-frame clones and misses some; the assay was immunoSEQ multiplex PCR. Counted here are around 92,000 clones, roughly 90% occurring once; the ten biggest clones make up about a fifth. This specimen was peripheral blood, taken on day 0 of AZD1222 vaccination. These receptors came from an adult in good health.

This clone was counted only a few times. This chain uses TRBV10-3 with TRBJ2-3; weak D call: TRBD1 (6 bases). Germline CDR1 reads ENHRY; CDR2 reads SYGVKD. V was shortened by 6 bases and J by 7 bases, with 11 bases between the two germline ends. The CDR3 has 12 residues. The CDR3 DNA sequence: TGTGCCATCAGCACAACAGGGTATACGCAGTATTTT. It is translated as CAISTTGYTQYF.

This clone was recorded only once. The chain is built from TRBV19 and TRBJ1-2; the D is unclear. Germline values: CDR1 LNHDA, CDR2 SQIVND (reference sequence). The V end was cut by 5 bases, the J end by 8 bases, with 18 bases between. The CDR3 is made up of 14 amino acids. The CDR3 DNA sequence: TGTGCCAGTAGTCAAACCCTAAGCGGGGAAGGCTACACCTTC. Protein: CASSQTLSGEGYTF. Based on the CDR3 plus reference TRBV19 and TRBJ1-2, the full variable domain is DGGITQSPKYLFRKEGQNVTLSCEQNLNHDAMYWYRQDPGQGLRLIYYSQIVNDFQKGDIAEGYSVSREKKESFPLTVTSAQKNPTAFYLCASSQTLSGEGYTFGSGTRLTVV.

About this clone itself: The sample holds other DNA sequences that translate to the same CDR3. This rearrangement joins TRBV12-3 or TRBV12-4 to TRBJ2-3; D is unresolved. The V gene lost 1 base and the J gene lost 6 bases, with 5 bases spanning the gap. The length of the CDR3 is 12 residues. The CDR3 loop is CASSLVTDTQYF. The CDR3 DNA follows: TGTGCCAGCAGTTTAGTTACCGATACGCAGTATTTT.

This clone was recorded a few times. The CDR3 DNA follows: TGTGCCAGCAGCTTAACACAGGGGGGAACTGAAGCTTTCTTT. Protein: CASSLTQGGTEAFF. The chain combines TRBV7-9 with TRBJ1-1, with 8 nucleotides matching TRBD1. The length of the CDR3 is 14 residues. Germline CDR1 SEHNR, CDR2 FQNEAQ (reference sequence). After removal of 2 bases from V and 5 bases from J, the junction contained 4 bases not matched to a gene.

This clone was observed a single time. The chain combines TRBV2 with TRBJ1-2; D remains ambiguous. Trimming took off 1 base at V and 8 bases at J, with 8 bases between the two ends. Germline V lookup: CDR1 SNHLY, CDR2 FYNNEI. The CDR3 is made up of 12 amino acids. CDR3: CASSEGEGGYTF. CDR3 DNA sequence: TGTGCCAGCAGTGAAGGGGAGGGCGGCTACACCTTC.

The chain is built from TRBV9 and TRBJ2-5, with 13 nucleotides matching TRBD2. CDR3 size: 18 residues. V lost 0 bases and J lost 5; bases outside the gene matches: 10. Looked up from germline, CDR1 is SGDLS and CDR2 is YYNGEE. The CDR3, as DNA: TGTGCCAGCAGCGTAGCCCCCGGGACTAGCGGGGTGATGGAGACCCAGTACTTC. Translation gives CASSVAPGTSGVMETQYF.

The count of this clone is one. This chain joins TRBV9 and TRBJ1-3; tentative D call: TRBD1 (6 bases). The CDR3 length is 15 residues. Trimming removed 1 base at V and 4 bases at J, with 12 bases between. From germline, CDR1 is SGDLS and CDR2 YYNGEE. This chain's CDR3 is CASSVQGTSGNTIYF. In DNA form, the CDR3 reads TGTGCCAGCAGCGTACAGGGGACCTCCGGAAACACCATATATTTT.

V usage is TRBV5-1 and J usage is TRBJ2-1; 9 bases map to TRBD1. V dropped 3 bases and J dropped 4; count of bases not matched to a gene: 5. CDR1 and CDR2 (germline): SGHRS, YFSETQ. There are 15 residues in the CDR3. CDR3 nucleotide sequence: TGCGCCAGCAGCTCAACCGGGACAGGGTACAATGAGCAGTTCTTC. It encodes CASSSTGTGYNEQFF.

The rearrangement joins TRBV11-2 to TRBJ2-1, with 9 bases fitting TRBD1. This CDR3 is built from 15 residues. The ends lost 2 bases at V and 8 bases at J; junction bases unmatched: 7. The germline CDR1 and CDR2 sequences are SGHAT and FQNNGV. The DNA of the CDR3 is TGTGCCAGCAGCTTACAACCGGGACAGGGCCATGAGCAGTTCTTC. Its translation is CASSLQPGQGHEQFF. The whole variable domain, filled in from reference TRBV11-2 and TRBJ2-1, reads EAGVAQSPRYKIIEKRQSVAFWCNPISGHATLYWYQQILGQGPKLLIQFQNNGVVDDSQLPKDRFSAERLKGVDSTLKIQPAKLEDSAVYLCASSLQPGQGHEQFFGPGTRLTVL.

Here the CDR3 DNA reads TGTGCCAGCAGCCTACTAACGGGGACAGGGTTGGAAAAACTGTTTTTT. Translation gives CASSLLTGTGLEKLFF. The chain couples TRBV7-9 to TRBJ1-4, with 9 bases matching TRBD1. The CDR3 is made up of 16 amino acids. The V gene end was trimmed by 5 bases and the J gene end by 8 bases; junction bases not matched to a gene: 12. Germline V lookup: CDR1 SEHNR, CDR2 FQNEAQ (reference sequence).

As for this clone: The same CDR3 is also encoded by other DNA sequences in this sample. The V gene is TRBV7-9, the J gene TRBJ1-4; D unresolved. With 0 bases removed from V and 8 bases from J, the gap between germline ends came to 7 bases. CDR1 is SEHNR, CDR2 FQNEAQ, per germline (reference sequence). This CDR3 contains 13 residues. The CDR3 nucleotides read TGTGCCAGCAGCTTAGCGTTGGGAGAAAAACTGTTTTTT. Translating gives CASSLALGEKLFF.

The V and J genes are TRBV7-9 and TRBJ1-1, with TRBD1 matching over 7 bases. CDR1 and CDR2 from the germline V gene are SEHNR and FQNEAQ (reference sequence). The CDR3 extends over 15 amino acids. With 5 bases clipped from V and 1 base from J, the junction kept 7 bases outside the gene matches. CDR3 nucleotide sequence: TGTGCCAGCAGCGCCCAAGGGGGCGCGAACACTGAAGCTTTCTTT. Protein sequence: CASSAQGGANTEAFF.

V gene TRBV28 combines with J gene TRBJ1-4, with D unresolved. The CDR3 loop spans 14 amino acids. The V gene lost 6 bases and the J gene lost 5 bases, with 13 bases spanning the gap. CDR1 and CDR2 (germline): MDHEN, SYDVKM. The CDR3 here is CASSLRRINEKLFF. CDR3 sequence (DNA): TGTGCCAGCAGCCTTCGTCGGATCAATGAAAAACTGTTTTTT. Full variable domain (outside the CDR3, taken from reference TRBV28 and TRBJ1-4): DVKVTQSSRYLVKRTGEKVFLECVQDMDHENMFWYRQDPGLGLRLIYFSYDVKMKEKGDIPEGYSVSREKKERFSLILESASTNQTSMYLCASSLRRINEKLFFGSGTQLSVL.

The chain carries TRBV4-1 and TRBJ2-7; 9 positions match TRBD1. The CDR3 length is 19 residues. Germline V CDR1 and CDR2: MGHRA, YSYEKL. Germline trimming cut 0 bases from V and 2 bases from J; bases unmatched to any gene: 14. The CDR3 protein is CASSQEGGQGTQAAYEQYF. CDR3 sequence (DNA): TGCGCCAGCAGCCAAGAAGGGGGACAGGGAACGCAGGCCGCCTACGAGCAGTACTTC.

This clone has only one observation. The V gene is TRBV10-3, the J gene TRBJ1-3; D may be TRBD1 (5 bases). This CDR3 has 17 residues. The V and J ends lost 4 bases and 3 bases respectively, with 19 bases between them. Germline CDR1 ENHRY, CDR2 SYGVKD. In nucleotides, the CDR3 is TGTGCCATCAGTGTCTCAGTGGGGACTGGAGGTGGAAACACCATATATTTT. Its translation: CAISVSVGTGGGNTIYF.

This chain links TRBV6-5 with TRBJ1-1; perhaps TRBD1 as D (6 bases). V was shortened by 5 bases and J by 3 bases, with 16 bases between the two germline ends. CDR3 length: 15 amino acids. Germline-derived CDR1 and CDR2 are MNHEY and SVGAGI. CDR3 in DNA: TGTGCCAGCAGTCCCATGGGAGGGGGGTACACTGAAGCTTTCTTT. Protein: CASSPMGGGYTEAFF.

The chain couples TRBV6-6 to TRBJ1-5; tentative D call: TRBD1 (6 bases). This CDR3 comprises 17 residues. The V and J ends lost 6 bases and 0 bases respectively, with 18 bases between them. Looked up from germline, CDR1 is MNHNY and CDR2 is SVGAGI (reference sequence). The CDR3 sequence is CASSRTSTGYSNQPQHF. CDR3 coding DNA: TGTGCCAGCAGCCGAACGTCGACAGGTTATAGCAATCAGCCCCAGCATTTT.

The J gene is TRBJ2-7, the V gene TRBV10-3; no clear D gene. CDR3 length equals 12 residues. V lost 6 bases and J lost 3, with 9 bases in between. Germline V gene lookup returns CDR1 ENHRY and CDR2 SYGVKD. The CDR3 nucleotides read TGTGCCATCAGGTCGACCGACTACGAGCAGTACTTC. This encodes CAIRSTDYEQYF.

The chain carries TRBV28 and TRBJ1-1; D is unresolved. This CDR3 contains 17 residues. Germline V CDR1 and CDR2: MDHEN, SYDVKM. V was pared by 4 bases and J by 0 bases, with 18 bases between. The CDR3 sequence: CASSSEVGSSMNTEAFF. CDR3 sequence (DNA): TGTGCCAGCAGTTCGGAAGTTGGCAGCTCTATGAACACTGAAGCTTTCTTT.

The rearrangement uses TRBV11-2 and TRBJ1-1; D not resolved. The V end was cut by 1 base, the J end by 5 bases, with 11 bases between. The CDR3 spans 14 residues. Per germline, CDR1 SGHAT and CDR2 FQNNGV. The chain's CDR3 is CASSLVNGRTEAFF. The DNA for the CDR3 is TGTGCCAGCAGCTTAGTAAACGGGCGTACTGAAGCTTTCTTT.

The CDR3 sequence: CASIWDGGREAFF. The CDR3 DNA follows: TGTGCCAGCATCTGGGACGGTGGACGAGAAGCTTTCTTT. V is TRBV6-5 and J is TRBJ1-1, with a possible D match to TRBD1 (5 bases). The CDR3 spans 13 residues. The ends were cut back, 7 bases at V and 8 bases at J, with 17 bases in the middle. The germline V gene encodes CDR1 MNHEY and CDR2 SVGAGI.

V is TRBV7-9 and J is TRBJ1-4, with D unresolved. Trimming pared 3 bases from V and 2 bases from J, leaving 13 bases between. CDR1 is SEHNR, CDR2 FQNEAQ, per germline (reference sequence). The CDR3 spans 16 residues. The CDR3 bases are TGTGCCAGCAGCTTTCCAGGCCGAGGGACTAATGAAAAACTGTTTTTT. It encodes CASSFPGRGTNEKLFF.

This chain links TRBV10-3 with TRBJ1-5, with D uncertain. Germline V CDR1 and CDR2: ENHRY, SYGVKD. The CDR3 is 13 amino acids. Trimming removed 5 bases at V and 0 bases at J, with 5 bases between. The CDR3 bases are TGTGCCATCAGTCCGGATAGCAATCAGCCCCAGCATTTT. Its protein product is CAISPDSNQPQHF.

The J gene is TRBJ1-2, the V gene TRBV27, with D maybe TRBD1 (6 bases). V shed 5 bases and J shed 8 bases, with 12 bases lying between them. This CDR3 has 12 residues. Germline CDR1 and CDR2: MNHEY and SMNVEV (reference sequence). CDR3 nucleotide sequence: TGTGCCAGCAGTGGAACAGGGTTCGGCTACACCTTC. Translation: CASSGTGFGYTF.

The chain is built from TRBV29-1 and TRBJ2-7, with a tentative D call TRBD1 (5 bases). Germline lookup yields CDR1 SQVTM and CDR2 ANQGSEA. The CDR3 is 14 residues long. Trimming pared 4 bases from V and 0 bases from J, leaving 13 bases between. In nucleotides, the CDR3 is TGCAGCGTTGCTCACAGGAGTAGCTCCTACGAGCAGTACTTC. It is translated as CSVAHRSSSYEQYF.

This clone was recorded only once. V gene TRBV12-3 or TRBV12-4 combines with J gene TRBJ1-2; tentative D call: TRBD1 (5 bases). This CDR3 is 13 amino acids long. V gave up 4 bases and J gave up 4 bases, with 10 bases separating them. The CDR3 here is CASSWGEGYGYTF. CDR3 DNA: TGTGCCAGCAGTTGGGGGGAGGGCTATGGCTACACCTTC.

The V and J genes are TRBV6-5 and TRBJ2-3; TRBD2 is a possible D gene (7 bases). This CDR3 comprises 14 residues. Germline V lookup: CDR1 MNHEY, CDR2 SVGAGI. Trimming stripped 5 bases from V and 4 bases from J, with 13 bases between. In DNA, the CDR3 is TGTGCCAGCAGTAGGCGGGGGCAAGCAGATACGCAGTATTTT. Translated: CASSRRGQADTQYF.

The rearrangement uses TRBV27 and TRBJ1-1, with a possible D match to TRBD1 (5 bases). CDR1 MNHEY and CDR2 SMNVEV come from the germline V gene (reference sequence). This CDR3 region has 14 residues. V lost 5 bases, J lost 3 bases, and 13 bases lay in between. DNA of the CDR3: TGTGCCAGCAGTGCCTACGGGGCCTACACTGAAGCTTTCTTT. Protein: CASSAYGAYTEAFF.

The V gene is TRBV7-9, the J gene TRBJ1-5; D is undetermined. This CDR3 region has 12 residues. Per germline, CDR1 SEHNR and CDR2 FQNEAQ (reference sequence). V dropped 1 base and J dropped 5 bases, with 3 bases sitting between them. Here the CDR3 reads CASSLVDQPQHF. DNA for the CDR3: TGTGCCAGCAGCTTAGTTGATCAGCCCCAGCATTTT.

The genes are TRBV11-2 and TRBJ1-5; possible D gene TRBD1, 5 bases. V lost 5 bases and J lost 11, with 16 bases in between. This CDR3 comprises 13 residues. Germline CDR1 is SGHAT and CDR2 is FQNNGV. The CDR3 region is CASSPTGPSAQHF. The CDR3 nucleotides read TGTGCCAGCAGCCCAACGGGACCCTCAGCCCAGCATTTT.